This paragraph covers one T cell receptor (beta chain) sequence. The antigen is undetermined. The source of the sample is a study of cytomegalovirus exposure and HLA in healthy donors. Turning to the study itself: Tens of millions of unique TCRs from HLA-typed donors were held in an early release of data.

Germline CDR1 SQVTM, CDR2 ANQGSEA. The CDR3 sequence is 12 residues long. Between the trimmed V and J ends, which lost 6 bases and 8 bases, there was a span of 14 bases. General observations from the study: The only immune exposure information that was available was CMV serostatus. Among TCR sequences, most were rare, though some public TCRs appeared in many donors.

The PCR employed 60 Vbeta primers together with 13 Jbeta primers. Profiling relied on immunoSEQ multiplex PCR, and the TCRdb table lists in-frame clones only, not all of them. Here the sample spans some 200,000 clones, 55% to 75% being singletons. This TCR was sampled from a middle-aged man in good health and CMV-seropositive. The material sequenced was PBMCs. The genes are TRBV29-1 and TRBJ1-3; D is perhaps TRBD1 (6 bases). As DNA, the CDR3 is TGCAGCGTGTATCAGGGGCCAGACACCATATATTTT. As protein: CSVYQGPDTIYF.